This TCR beta chain was recorded in a study of blood T cell repertoires in COVID-19. As for the study in general: Sample material is recorded as cDNA or gDNA derived from T cells, B-cell-depleted T cells, or PBMCs.

Germline CDR1 reads LGHDT; CDR2 reads YNNKEL (reference sequence). The CDR3 is 16 residues long. Trimming took off 0 bases at V and 7 bases at J, with 15 bases between the two ends. TCRdb's table, derived via immunoSEQ multiplex PCR, lists solely in-frame clones and lacks some. The top ten clones hold about 7% of a sample with about 240,000 clones, approximately 86% of them seen once. The clonotype was recovered from a man in his sixties who had recovered from COVID-19. The sequencing input was peripheral blood. The V call is TRBV3-1 (or the pseudogene TRBV3-2), the J call TRBJ1-4; perhaps TRBD1 as D (5 bases). The DNA for the CDR3 is TGTGCCAGCAGCCAAGAAGGGCAGGGTCCGCCTGAAAAACTGTTTTTT. It is translated as CASSQEGQGPPEKLFF.